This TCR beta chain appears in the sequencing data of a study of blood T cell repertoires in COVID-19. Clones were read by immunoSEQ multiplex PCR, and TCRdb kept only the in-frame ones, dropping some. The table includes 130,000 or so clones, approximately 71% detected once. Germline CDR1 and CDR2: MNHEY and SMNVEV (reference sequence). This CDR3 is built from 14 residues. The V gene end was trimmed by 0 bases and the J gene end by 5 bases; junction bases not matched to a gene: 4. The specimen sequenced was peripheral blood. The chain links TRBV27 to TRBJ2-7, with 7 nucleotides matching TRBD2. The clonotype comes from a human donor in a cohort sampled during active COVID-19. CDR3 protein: CASSLSASGNEQYF. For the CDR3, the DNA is TGTGCCAGCAGTTTATCGGCCAGCGGGAACGAGCAGTACTTC.